Below are 21 T cell receptor beta chains sequenced from a single sample in a study of spatial heterogeneity in lung cancer. Broader study findings: In tumors, expanded intratumoral alpha and beta TCR counts tracked mutation counts.

Time point reported: sample taken at primary tumor resection. TCRdb reanalysed the 5' RACE reads using MiXCR and keeps one entry per CDR3 protein. This table has roughly 20,000 distinct CDR3 sequences, 4.8% appearing once. Their specific antigens are unknown. Source: lung tumor tissue, taken at surgery. The receptors stem from a male donor with early-stage non-small cell lung cancer.

The chain joins TRBV19 to TRBJ2-2; D unclear. V shed 1 base and J shed 0 bases, with 12 bases lying between them. This CDR3 has 17 residues. The V gene's germline CDR1 is LNHDA and CDR2 SQIVND (reference sequence). CDR3 sequence (DNA): TGTGCCAGTAGTATAGGTCTATTTAACACGAACACCGGGGAGCTGTTTTTT. Residues: CASSIGLFNTNTGELFF.

Sample share makes this clonotype medium-sized. J is TRBJ2-1 and V is TRBV3-1; D is ambiguous. Germline V gives CDR1 LGHDT, CDR2 YNNKEL (reference sequence). This CDR3 region has 17 residues. The V end lost 0 bases, the J end lost 0 bases, and 12 bases lay between the germline ends. CDR3: CASSQDQTRFSYNEQFF. The CDR3 nucleotides are TGTGCCAGCAGCCAAGATCAAACGAGATTCTCCTACAATGAGCAGTTCTTC.

This clonotype was found a few times. The rearrangement joins TRBV14 to TRBJ2-3; TRBD2 is a possible D gene (6 bases). This CDR3 comprises 15 residues. The germline gives CDR1 SGHDN, CDR2 FVKESK. The germline V and J ends were trimmed by 3 bases and 4 bases, with 14 bases remaining between them. The CDR3 is CASSQEGTIADTQYF. The CDR3 nucleotides are TGTGCCAGCAGCCAGGAGGGTACGATTGCAGATACGCAGTATTTT.

This clonotype was recorded at least ten times. This rearrangement joins TRBV7-2 to TRBJ1-1; maybe TRBD1 (5 bases). V lost 3 bases to trimming and J lost 2 bases, with 13 bases between them. The CDR3 has 15 amino acids. The germline gives CDR1 SGHTA, CDR2 FQGNSA. As DNA, the CDR3 is TGTGCCAGCAGCTTTCTTCAGGGTCGCAACACTGAAGCTTTCTTT. Translating gives CASSFLQGRNTEAFF.

Ten or more counts support this clonotype. This sequence joins TRBV7-2 and TRBJ2-2; 9 bases fit TRBD1. The germline V gene encodes CDR1 SGHTA and CDR2 FQGNSA. This CDR3 contains 16 residues. V dropped 5 bases and J dropped 5; count of bases not matched to a gene: 9. The CDR3, as DNA: TGTGCCAGCAGCGCTCAAGGGACAGGGACGACCGGGGAGCTGTTTTTT. Its protein product is CASSAQGTGTTGELFF. Full variable domain (rest looked up from reference TRBV7-2 and TRBJ2-2): GAGVSQSPSNKVTEKGKDVELRCDPISGHTALYWYRQSLGQGLEFLIYFQGNSAPDKSGLPSDRFSAERTGGSVSTLTIQRTQQEDSAVYLCASSAQGTGTTGELFFGEGSRLTVL.

This clonotype has just a few counts. This chain joins TRBV20-1 and TRBJ1-2; 8 positions match TRBD1. V was clipped by 5 bases and J by 8 bases; unmatched bases: 13. Looked up from germline, CDR1 is DFQATT and CDR2 is SNEGSKA (reference sequence). The CDR3 spans 14 residues. CDR3 residues: CSASPGQGIGGYTF. CDR3 coding DNA: TGCAGTGCTTCCCCCGGACAGGGTATCGGCGGCTACACCTTC.

This clonotype occurred many times. The chain joins TRBV7-9 to TRBJ2-3; no clear D gene. V was pared by 4 bases and J by 6 bases, with 14 bases between. The germline V gene encodes CDR1 SEHNR and CDR2 FQNEAQ (reference sequence). The CDR3 sequence is 14 residues long. The CDR3 DNA reads as TGTGCCAGCAGCTACGACTTCGTTCGGGATACGCAGTATTTT. Translation: CASSYDFVRDTQYF.

This clonotype has at least ten counts. V is TRBV6-5 and J is TRBJ2-7, with unresolved D. Germline-derived CDR1 and CDR2 are MNHEY and SVGAGI. The CDR3 spans 13 residues. V was clipped by 6 bases and J by 2 bases, with 11 bases between them. The CDR3 protein is CASRPPRAYEQYF. CDR3 nucleotides: TGTGCCAGCAGACCACCTCGGGCCTACGAGCAGTACTTC.

This clonotype showed up many times. The chain combines TRBV12-3 or TRBV12-4 with TRBJ2-1; 14 bases line up with TRBD2. This CDR3 spans 16 amino acids. Trimming removed 6 bases from V and 6 bases from J; junction bases left unmatched: 7. CDR3 coding DNA: TGTGCCAGCAGCCCCGTGGGACTAGCGGGAGTCAATGAGCAGTTCTTC. Translated, it gives CASSPVGLAGVNEQFF.

The sample holds many counts of this clonotype. This chain connects TRBV6-1 to TRBJ2-7, with 10 bases lining up with TRBD2. J gave up 1 base and V 5 bases, and 5 bases lay outside the gene matches. There are 15 residues in the CDR3. CDR1 and CDR2 (germline): MNHNS, SASEGT. The CDR3 DNA reads as TGTGCCAGCAGTTTAGCGGGGGGCGTTTCCTACGAGCAGTACTTC. As protein: CASSLAGGVSYEQYF.

Many counts were recorded for this clonotype. This chain uses TRBV7-2 with TRBJ2-1; unclear D gene. The CDR3 runs 12 residues. The germline V gene encodes CDR1 SGHTA and CDR2 FQGNSA. V was pared by 2 bases and J by 6 bases, with 5 bases between. The CDR3, as DNA: TGTGCCAGCAGCTTAAGGTTCAATGAGCAGTTCTTC. Protein: CASSLRFNEQFF.

This clonotype was recorded at least ten times. The chain combines TRBV20-1 with TRBJ2-4; 8 nucleotides align to TRBD2. The CDR3 is 16 residues long. The J segment lost 5 bases and the V segment lost 5 bases, leaving 14 bases of the junction unmatched. Germline V gene data show CDR1 as DFQATT and CDR2 as SNEGSKA (reference sequence). CDR3 coding DNA: TGCAGTGCTCGCGCCTACCTAGCGGGCGTCGAAAACATTCAGTACTTC. It specifies CSARAYLAGVENIQYF.

This clonotype was picked up one time. This chain joins TRBV5-6 and TRBJ2-7, with TRBD1 matching 9 bases. Germline V gene sequence: CDR1 SGHDT, CDR2 YYEEEE. The trim removed 3 bases at V and 1 base at J, leaving 5 bases unmatched. The length of the CDR3 is 15 residues. The CDR3 nucleotides read TGTGCCAGCAGCTCCCGGGACAGGGTTTCCTACGAGCAGTACTTC. This sequence encodes CASSSRDRVSYEQYF.

This clonotype was detected many times. This rearrangement joins TRBV27 to TRBJ1-5; the D is unclear. The CDR3 is 14 residues long. Looked up from germline, CDR1 is MNHEY and CDR2 is SMNVEV (reference sequence). V was trimmed by 6 bases and J by 0 bases, leaving 9 bases between them. The CDR3 DNA follows: TGTGCCAGCAGCACGGATTATAGCAATCAGCCCCAGCATTTT. This gives the protein CASSTDYSNQPQHF.

This clonotype was picked up many times. The chain uses TRBV7-3 and TRBJ2-1; TRBD2 agrees at 8 bases. Germline V gene data show CDR1 as SGHTA and CDR2 as FQGTGA. J lost 7 bases, V lost 5 bases, and 16 bases had no gene match. The CDR3 totals 17 residues. The CDR3 DNA reads TGTGCCAGCAGCCGCTCGGCGCTTAGCGGGATTAGTAATGAGCAGTTCTTC. Its protein is CASSRSALSGISNEQFF.

This clonotype was recorded at least ten times. The V gene is TRBV7-8, the J gene TRBJ1-1; D unclear. The length of the CDR3 is 13 residues. V lost 1 base, J lost 4 bases, and 7 bases lay in between. Germline CDR1 SGHVS, CDR2 FQNEAQ. In DNA form, the CDR3 reads TGTGCCAGCAGCTTAGTCTGGGGCACTGAAGCTTTCTTT. Amino acid sequence: CASSLVWGTEAFF.

This clonotype was seen at least ten times. The rearrangement joins TRBV7-2 to TRBJ2-7; D may be TRBD1 or TRBD2 (5 bases each). The V and J ends lost 5 bases and 5 bases respectively, with 13 bases between them. Germline lookup yields CDR1 SGHTA and CDR2 FQGNSA. The CDR3 loop spans 13 amino acids. The CDR3 loop is CASSGTVGNEQYF. CDR3 sequence (DNA): TGTGCCAGCAGCGGGACGGTTGGAAACGAGCAGTACTTC.

This clonotype was observed at least ten times. Without the conserved terminal phenylalanine or tryptophan, this CDR3 likely stems from a read error. The DNA is left out, because the CDR3 cannot be placed on it with certainty; the CDR3 is given as TCRdb lists it. The rearrangement links TRBV18 to TRBJ1-2; TRBD1, the D gene given by the table, was not confirmed from the DNA. The CDR3 contains 13 residues when both ends are counted. Germline values: CDR1 KGHSH, CDR2 LQKENI. CDR3 region: CASSPPGETGRVI.

The CDR3 DNA is TGTGCCTGGAGTGAAGAGGGCCTGCCTGGGGCCCAGTACTTC. Its translation is CAWSEEGLPGAQYF. V gene TRBV30 combines with J gene TRBJ2-5; D possibly corresponds to TRBD2 (5 bases). This CDR3 comprises 14 residues. The germline V gene has CDR1 GTSNPN and CDR2 SVGIG (reference sequence). V lost 1 base to trimming and J lost 9 bases, with 18 bases between them.

Many counts were recorded for this clonotype. The chain recombines TRBV6-2 or TRBV6-3 with TRBJ2-7, with a weak D call TRBD1 (6 bases). The V end lost 7 bases, the J end lost 0 bases, and 16 bases lay between the germline ends. Germline CDR1 and CDR2: MNHEY and SVGEGT. This CDR3 spans 15 amino acids. In DNA form, the CDR3 reads TGTGCCAGCACCCCCGGTCAGGGGATCTCCTACGAGCAGTACTTC. Its translation is CASTPGQGISYEQYF.

This clonotype has at least ten counts. A junction boundary mismatches the germline segment, possibly from a read error. The chain joins TRBV6-5 to TRBJ1-5; D not certain. Germline V gene data show CDR1 as MNHEY and CDR2 as SVGAGI. The CDR3 runs to 15 residues. The CDR3 nucleotides read TGTGCCAGCAGTTCCCTACAAGGTGGCAATCAGACCCAGCATTTT. Its protein is CASSSLQGGNQTQHF.